This TCR beta chain was recovered during a study of blood T cell repertoires in COVID-19. Study-wide context: From T cells, B-cell-depleted T cells, or PBMCs came the material, which was cDNA or gDNA.

Sequencing used immunoSEQ multiplex PCR; TCRdb keeps in-frame clones, though not all of them. The sample has 250,000 or so clones; 84% are singletons. The CDR3 is made up of 14 amino acids. Germline lookup yields CDR1 ENHRY and CDR2 SYGVKD. The V and J ends lost 6 bases and 3 bases, in that order; junction bases with no gene match: 5. The chain uses TRBV10-3 and TRBJ2-3; TRBD2 matches 8 bases. The sample was peripheral blood. The TCR originated in a woman in her forties who had recovered from COVID-19. The CDR3 nucleotides read TGTGCCATCAGGGCGGGGGGCTGGACAGATACGCAGTATTTT. It yields the protein CAIRAGGWTDTQYF.